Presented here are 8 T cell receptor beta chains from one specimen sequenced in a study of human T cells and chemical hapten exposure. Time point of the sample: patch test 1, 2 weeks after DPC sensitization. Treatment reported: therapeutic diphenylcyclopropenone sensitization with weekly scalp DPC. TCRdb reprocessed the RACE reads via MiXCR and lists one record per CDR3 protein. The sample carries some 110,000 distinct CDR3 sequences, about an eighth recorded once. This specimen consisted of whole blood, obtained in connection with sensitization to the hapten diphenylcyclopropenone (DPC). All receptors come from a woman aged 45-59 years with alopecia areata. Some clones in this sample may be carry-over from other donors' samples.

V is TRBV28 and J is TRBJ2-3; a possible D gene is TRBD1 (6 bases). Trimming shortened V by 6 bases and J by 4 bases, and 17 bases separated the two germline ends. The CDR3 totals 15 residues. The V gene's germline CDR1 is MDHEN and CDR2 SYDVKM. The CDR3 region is CASRGIQGVADTQYF. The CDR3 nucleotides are TGTGCCAGCAGAGGGATACAGGGTGTAGCAGATACGCAGTATTTT.

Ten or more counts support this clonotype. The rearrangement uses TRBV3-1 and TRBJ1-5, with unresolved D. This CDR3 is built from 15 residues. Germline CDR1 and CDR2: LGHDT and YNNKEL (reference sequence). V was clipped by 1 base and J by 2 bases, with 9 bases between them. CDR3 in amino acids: CASSQGPSRNQPQHF. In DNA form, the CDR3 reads TGTGCCAGCAGCCAAGGCCCCTCGCGCAATCAGCCCCAGCATTTT.

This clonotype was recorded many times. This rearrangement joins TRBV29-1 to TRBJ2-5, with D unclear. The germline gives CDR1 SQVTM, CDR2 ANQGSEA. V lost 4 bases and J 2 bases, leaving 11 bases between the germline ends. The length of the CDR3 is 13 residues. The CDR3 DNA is TGCAGCGTTGTTAGGTCAGATCAAGAGACCCAGTACTTC. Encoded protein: CSVVRSDQETQYF.

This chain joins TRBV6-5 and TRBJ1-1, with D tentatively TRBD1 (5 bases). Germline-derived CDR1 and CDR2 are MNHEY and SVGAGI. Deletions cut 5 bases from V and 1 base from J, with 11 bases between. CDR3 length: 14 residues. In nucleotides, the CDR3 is TGTGCCAGCAGTCTCACAGGTACGAACACTGAAGCTTTCTTT. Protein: CASSLTGTNTEAFF.

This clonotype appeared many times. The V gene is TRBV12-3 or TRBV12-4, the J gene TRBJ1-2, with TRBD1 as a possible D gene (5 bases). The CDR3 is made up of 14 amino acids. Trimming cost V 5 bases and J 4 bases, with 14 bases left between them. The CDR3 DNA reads TGTGCCAGCAGTCCGAGGGACGGCGCCTATGGCTACACCTTC. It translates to CASSPRDGAYGYTF.

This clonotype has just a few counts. The CDR3 DNA follows: TGCGCCAGCAGCTGGAGGGAGTCCGGGACCCCTGGGTATTTT. Translated, it gives CASSWRESGTPGYF. The chain has TRBV5-1 and TRBJ2-3, with D possibly being TRBD2 (6 bases). The V and J ends lost 3 bases and 14 bases respectively, with 22 bases between them. The CDR3 has 14 amino acids. CDR1 is SGHRS and CDR2 is YFSETQ in the germline V gene.

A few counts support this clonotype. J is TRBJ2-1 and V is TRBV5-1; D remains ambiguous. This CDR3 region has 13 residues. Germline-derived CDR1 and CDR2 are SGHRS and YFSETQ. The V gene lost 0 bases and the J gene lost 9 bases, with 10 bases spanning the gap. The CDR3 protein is CASSLEGPTEQFF. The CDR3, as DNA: TGCGCCAGCAGCTTGGAGGGTCCGACTGAGCAGTTCTTC.

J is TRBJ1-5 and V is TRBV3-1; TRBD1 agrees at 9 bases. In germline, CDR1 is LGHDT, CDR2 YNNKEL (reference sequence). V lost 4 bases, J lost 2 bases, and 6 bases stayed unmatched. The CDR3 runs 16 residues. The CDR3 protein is CASSRGQGTGNQPQHF. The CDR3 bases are TGTGCCAGCAGCCGGGGACAGGGAACCGGCAATCAGCCCCAGCATTTT.